Given below is one T cell receptor beta chain in context. With a much larger clone just one base away, this may be a read error. The data derive from a study of naive and memory T cell subsets. For blood and skin samples, reverse transcription used TCR alpha and beta constant primers. TCRdb analysed the 5' RACE reads with MiXCR anew, one entry per CDR3 protein. The profile covers 20,000 to 25,000 distinct CDR3 sequences, with 4.2% appearing a single time and over 7.5% taken by the ten largest. Whole-blood samples were roughly 2.3 ml of peripheral blood from healthy adult volunteers. The source is a male donor in good health.

In DNA, the CDR3 is TGTGCCAGCAGCCCCCGGGAAAGTAGTGATCTGGAGACCCAGTACTTC. Encoded protein: CASSPRESSDLETQYF. The gene calls are TRBV6-2 or TRBV6-3 and TRBJ2-5; maybe TRBD2 (5 bases). The CDR3 has 16 amino acids. Germline V lookup: CDR1 MNHEY, CDR2 SVGEGT. Between the trimmed V and J ends, which lost 6 bases and 5 bases, there was a span of 22 bases.